Listed below are T cell receptor beta chains from one sample, sequenced in a study of T cell responses to AZD1222 COVID-19 vaccine. The assay was immunoSEQ multiplex PCR, and TCRdb's table has in-frame clones only and misses some. The sample lists 95,000 to 150,000 clones; roughly 84% were seen once. The specimen was peripheral blood, collected on day 0 of AZD1222 vaccination. These TCRs come from an adult in good health. The CDR3 runs from the conserved cysteine through the conserved F or W. The order of the fields is J gene, V gene, CDR3 length, D gene, clone size, CDR3 DNA, CDR3 protein. D genes are given only for firm matches. Part of the rows lack a size; the others show once, few, many or a class for expanded clones.

TRBJ1-1 | TRBV4-2 | 13 | NA | NA | TGTGCCAGCAGCCGCAGCCAGGCCACTGAAGCTTTCTTT | CASSRSQATEAFF
TRBJ1-2 | TRBV27 | 13 | NA | NA | TGTGCCAGCAGTTCCCAGGGGTCGGGCGGCTACACCTTC | CASSSQGSGGYTF
TRBJ1-2 | TRBV28 | 15 | TRBD1 | NA | TGTGCCAGCAGTTTACCCCTACAGGGGGTTAGTGGCTACACCTTC | CASSLPLQGVSGYTF
TRBJ1-3 | TRBV2 | 15 | TRBD1 | NA | TGTGCCAGCAGTCCGACAGGGGTCTCAGGAAACACCATATATTTT | CASSPTGVSGNTIYF
TRBJ2-7 | TRBV7-6 | 17 | TRBD1 | NA | TGTGCCAGCAGCTTAGCCGTGGGACAGGGAAGCTCCTACGAGCAGTACTTC | CASSLAVGQGSSYEQYF
TRBJ1-2 | TRBV6-5 | 13 | TRBD1 | NA | TGTGCCAGCAGAAGGGGGCCAAATTATGGCTACACCTTC | CASRRGPNYGYTF
TRBJ1-5 | TRBV7-9 | 13 | NA | few | TGTGCCAGCAGCTTAATGGGGGATCAGCCCCAGCATTTT | CASSLMGDQPQHF
TRBJ2-4 | TRBV15 | 15 | NA | NA | TGTGCCACCAGCAAAGGGGGGTACGGCAAAAACATTCAGTACTTC | CATSKGGYGKNIQYF
TRBJ2-5 | TRBV6-1 | 13 | NA | NA | TGTGCCAGCAGTGAAAGGATTCAAGAGACCCAGTACTTC | CASSERIQETQYF
TRBJ2-7 | TRBV28 | 18 | TRBD2 | once | TGTGCCAGCAGTCCCGGGACTAGCGGGGGGGCCTCCCTTCACGAGCAGTACTTC | CASSPGTSGGASLHEQYF
TRBJ2-5 | TRBV5-6 | 16 | NA | NA | TGTGCCAGCAACCCGAGGGGCTGGGGCTTCCAAGAGACCCAGTACTTC | CASNPRGWGFQETQYF
TRBJ2-1 | TRBV6-5 | 15 | NA | once | TGTGCCAGCAGACCCCCCCGTGGGACCATTGGTGAGCAGTTCTTC | CASRPPRGTIGEQFF
TRBJ2-1 | TRBV12-3/TRBV12-4 | 12 | NA | NA | TGTGCCAGCAGTACAACGTACAATGAGCAGTTCTTC | CASSTTYNEQFF
TRBJ2-1 | TRBV7-9 | 18 | TRBD1 | NA | TGTGCCAGCAGCTTCCAAAATATCCGGGACAGGGGAATTAGTGAGCAGTTCTTC | CASSFQNIRDRGISEQFF
TRBJ2-3 | TRBV7-3 | 16 | TRBD1 | NA | TGTGCCAGCAGCCTTCCGACAGGGGTTGGTGCAGATACGCAGTATTTT | CASSLPTGVGADTQYF
TRBJ2-7 | TRBV5-5 | 15 | NA | NA | TGTGCCAGCAGCCCTACCCCAGGGGGGGACTACGAGCAGTACTTC | CASSPTPGGDYEQYF
TRBJ1-1 | TRBV18 | 12 | NA | once | TGTGCCAGCTCACGTACGGGGGAGAAAGCTTTCTTT | CASSRTGEKAFF
TRBJ2-7 | TRBV6-5 | 13 | NA | NA | TGTGCCTCAAGGGCGGGACCTTCCTACGAGCAGTACTTC | CASRAGPSYEQYF
TRBJ2-7 | TRBV5-1 | 16 | NA | once | TGCGCCAGCACTCGAGGGATCCCGGTACATGATTACGAGCAGTACTTC | CASTRGIPVHDYEQYF
TRBJ1-1 | TRBV3-1/TRBV3-2 | 14 | NA | NA | TGTGCCAGCAGCCCCCCAGGGAGGAACACTGAAGCTTTCTTT | CASSPPGRNTEAFF
TRBJ2-7 | TRBV7-6 | 16 | NA | NA | TGTGCCAGCAGCCCCCCCGGGGGCAAGCGCGGCTACGAGCAGTACTTC | CASSPPGGKRGYEQYF
TRBJ2-5 | TRBV15 | 13 | NA | NA | TGTGCCACCAGCAGAGCCGAGGAAGAGACCCAGTACTTC | CATSRAEEETQYF
TRBJ2-7 | TRBV5-1 | 14 | NA | NA | TGCGCCAGCAGCTTGCGGCAGGGACCCTACGAGCAGTACTTC | CASSLRQGPYEQYF
TRBJ1-5 | TRBV9 | 14 | TRBD1 | NA | TGTGCCAGCAGCCCCCACAGGGGGCATCAGCCCCAGCATTTT | CASSPHRGHQPQHF
TRBJ1-1 | TRBV3-1/TRBV3-2 | 16 | NA | NA | TGTGCCAGCAGCCATGCTTACAGGATAATGAACACTGAAGCTTTCTTT | CASSHAYRIMNTEAFF
TRBJ1-6 | TRBV7-8 | 15 | NA | NA | TGTGCCAGCAGCCTCAAGGTCCCCTATAATTCACCCCTCCACTTT | CASSLKVPYNSPLHF
TRBJ1-5 | TRBV23-1 | 18 | TRBD1 | NA | TGCGCCAGCAGCCGGAAGCCGCCCGGACAGGGGGCGAATCAGCCCCAGCATTTT | CASSRKPPGQGANQPQHF
TRBJ2-3 | TRBV5-1 | 13 | NA | NA | TGCGCCAGCAGCTTGGACTACACAGATACGCAGTATTTT | CASSLDYTDTQYF
TRBJ1-5 | TRBV7-2 | 15 | NA | NA | TGTGCCAGCAGCTTAGCCTGGGATAGCAATCAGCCCCAGCATTTT | CASSLAWDSNQPQHF
TRBJ1-6 | TRBV7-8 | 19 | NA | NA | TGTGCCAGCAGCCTTAGATTTCGGACACAGGGCCTTCTTAATTCACCCCTCCACTTT | CASSLRFRTQGLLNSPLHF
TRBJ2-1 | TRBV28 | 14 | NA | NA | TGTGCCAGCAGCATCCCCCATCGGGGCAATGAGCAGTTCTTC | CASSIPHRGNEQFF
TRBJ2-2 | TRBV27 | 14 | NA | NA | TGTGCCAGCAGAGGCCCATCGAACACCGGGGAGCTGTTTTTT | CASRGPSNTGELFF
TRBJ2-7 | TRBV27 | 15 | TRBD2 | NA | TGTGCCAGCAGGCCAGCGGGGGGCCACCCACACGAGCAGTACTTC | CASRPAGGHPHEQYF
TRBJ2-7 | TRBV28 | 14 | TRBD1 | NA | TGTGCCAGCACCCCTTCAGGGGGCGCGGGGGAGCAGTACTTC | CASTPSGGAGEQYF
TRBJ1-1 | TRBV28 | 11 | NA | NA | TGTGCCAGCACGCGGGGCGCTGAAGCTTTCTTT | CASTRGAEAFF
TRBJ1-3 | TRBV5-1 | 16 | NA | NA | TGCGCCAGCAGCTTGGGGACGGCTACATCTGGAAACACCATATATTTT | CASSLGTATSGNTIYF
TRBJ1-5 | TRBV6-4 | 13 | NA | NA | TGTGCCAGCAGTGTGGATGGCAATCAGCCCCAGCATTTT | CASSVDGNQPQHF
TRBJ1-5 | TRBV11-3 | 13 | NA | NA | TGTGCCAGCAGCCTCAGCAGCAATCAGCCCCAGCATTTT | CASSLSSNQPQHF
TRBJ2-1 | TRBV18 | 15 | NA | NA | TGTGCCACCTCAGAGGCCACCCTTTCCTACAATGAGCAGTTCTTC | CATSEATLSYNEQFF
TRBJ2-5 | TRBV3-1/TRBV3-2 | 12 | NA | NA | TGTGCCAGCAGTCATTATAGGGAGACCCAGTACTTC | CASSHYRETQYF
TRBJ2-1 | TRBV5-1 | 18 | TRBD2 | NA | TGCGCCAGCAGCTTCGGCGGGGGGCCTTTGAGCTCCTACAATGAGCAGTTCTTC | CASSFGGGPLSSYNEQFF
TRBJ1-1 | TRBV9 | 18 | NA | NA | TGTGCCAGCAGCGTCAACCACATGGGACGATTGGTTGACACTGAAGCTTTCTTT | CASSVNHMGRLVDTEAFF
TRBJ1-2 | TRBV3-1/TRBV3-2 | 15 | TRBD1 | NA | TGTGCCAGCAGCCCCCCGGCAGGGGGGGCCTATGGCTACACCTTC | CASSPPAGGAYGYTF
TRBJ1-6 | TRBV12-3/TRBV12-4 | 13 | NA | NA | TGTGCCAGCAATAGGGCCGCTAATTCACCCCTCCACTTT | CASNRAANSPLHF
TRBJ2-7 | TRBV19 | 14 | TRBD1 | NA | TGTGCCAGTAGTGCCGGGACAGACGTCTACGAGCAGTACTTC | CASSAGTDVYEQYF
TRBJ1-1 | TRBV27 | 14 | TRBD1 | NA | TGTGCCAGCAGTTTATCGATCAGGGGGCGGGAAGCTTTCTTT | CASSLSIRGREAFF
TRBJ2-2 | TRBV9 | 12 | TRBD1 | NA | TGTGCCAGCAGCAAGACGGGACAGGGCCTGTTTTTT | CASSKTGQGLFF
TRBJ2-1 | TRBV2 | 12 | TRBD1 | NA | TGTGCCAGCAGTCCAAGACAGGGGGAGCAGTTCTTC | CASSPRQGEQFF
TRBJ1-6 | TRBV5-4 | 14 | NA | NA | TGTGCCAGCAGCTTAGTAACAGATAATTCACCCCTCCACTTT | CASSLVTDNSPLHF
TRBJ2-3 | TRBV11-3 | 15 | TRBD2 | NA | TGTGCCAGCAGCTTTGCGGGGGAGAGCACAGATACGCAGTATTTT | CASSFAGESTDTQYF
TRBJ2-2 | TRBV12-3/TRBV12-4 | 12 | NA | NA | TGTGCCAGCAGACCCTTACCCGGGGAGCTGTTTTTT | CASRPLPGELFF
TRBJ2-7 | TRBV28 | 16 | TRBD1 | NA | TGTGCCAGCAGTCCCCTGGGGGGACAGGGGGACTACGAGCAGTACTTC | CASSPLGGQGDYEQYF